This TCR beta chain was sequenced during a study of cytomegalovirus exposure and HLA in healthy donors. The PCR ran on 60 Vbeta and 13 Jbeta primers. Generated by immunoSEQ multiplex PCR, the TCRdb table keeps only in-frame clones and is missing some. The sample's table shows around 110,000 clones. The junction had 7 bases not matched to a gene; V was cut back by 4 bases and J by 5 bases. CDR1 is SGHDT and CDR2 is YYEEEE in the germline V gene. The CDR3 loop spans 17 amino acids. Input material: PBMCs. The V call is TRBV5-6, the J call TRBJ2-3; 16 bases map to TRBD2. This TCR was sampled from a man younger than 45 in good health and CMV-seronegative. The CDR3 DNA is TGTGCCAGCAGCGCCGGGACTAGCGGGGGGGCCGGAGATACGCAGTATTTT. Amino acids: CASSAGTSGGAGDTQYF.